This TCR beta chain was obtained from a study of blood T cell repertoires in COVID-19 (dated by TCRdb to the early 2020s). With respect to the entire study: Samples from collaborators originated in the United States, Italy and Spain and spanned both the acute and convalescent phases of COVID-19. The prospective study material was composed of cDNA or gDNA derived from T cells, B-cell-depleted T cells, or PBMCs. The dataset comprised deeply sampled blood TCRbeta repertoires from subjects exposed to, actively infected with, or recovered from COVID-19. The repertoires were released in a freely available public database intended as a resource for research on the immune response to SARS-CoV-2. Samples were obtained from the ongoing ImmuneRACE study (first 160 participants) and from over a thousand subjects provided by 6 global collaborators. Nearly every sample came with metadata listing a de-identified subject ID, COVID-19 status, age in years and sex. Where available, HLA class I and class II types were obtained from metadata supplied by the sample provider rather than from assay-based typing. On the study overall, not on this receptor specifically: The quantity of clinical and demographic metadata differed by source and by participant and was supplied without curation.

Each collaborating institution followed its own protocols to collect whole blood in K2EDTA tubes. For TCRbeta analysis, collaborator samples were shipped as frozen whole blood, as isolated PBMCs, or as DNA extracted from either sample type. TCRbeta CDR3 regions were amplified from genomic DNA using the immunoSEQ Assay, a bias-controlled multiplex PCR. On the authors' methods: Within the assay, amplification of reference gene primers was used to estimate how many nucleated cells each sample contained. To quantify the absolute abundance of each unique TCRbeta CDR3 rearrangement, sequence reads were collapsed and filtered. For each sample, productive Simpson clonality was calculated as the square root of Simpson's diversity index over productive rearrangements. The table comes from immuneACCESS by way of TCRdb, which keeps in-frame sequences with V and J called. Part of the clones is missing from these tables; in studies checked, under half for an unresolved V gene and the rest for unknown reasons. The V and J calls and clone size are taken from that table; D and trimming were inferred from the DNA. Here the sample has roughly 140,000 clones; 88% occur a single time. The ten largest make up 28% of the sample.

The CDR3 has 13 amino acids, counting the end cysteine and phenylalanine. Only CDR3 DNA remains: 39 bases, in frame from the first base. According to the germline V gene, CDR1 reads SGHTA and CDR2 reads FQGTGA. V and J lose 2 bases and 5 bases, and a span of 9 bases separates them. With regard to this clone: Its antigen specificity is not known. Base qualities are missing; no much larger clone stands one base away.

The sequence derives from a human donor in a cohort sampled during active COVID-19. Sequenced input: peripheral blood. The receptor chain draws on TRBV7-3 and TRBJ2-5; the D region possibly corresponds to TRBD2 (5 bases align). The DNA is as follows: TGTGCCAGCAGCTTACTCGGGGAGGAGACCCAGTACTTC. This translates into CASSLLGEETQYF.